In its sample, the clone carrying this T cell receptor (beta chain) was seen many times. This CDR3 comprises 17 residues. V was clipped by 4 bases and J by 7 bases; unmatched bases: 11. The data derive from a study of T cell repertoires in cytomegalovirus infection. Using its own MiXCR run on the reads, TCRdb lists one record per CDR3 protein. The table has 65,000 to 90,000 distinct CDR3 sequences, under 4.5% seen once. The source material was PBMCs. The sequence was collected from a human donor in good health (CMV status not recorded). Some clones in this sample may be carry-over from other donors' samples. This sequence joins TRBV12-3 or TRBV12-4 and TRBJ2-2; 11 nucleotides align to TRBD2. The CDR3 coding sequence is TGTGCCAGCAGTTCGCTGACTAGCGGGAAAGTTTACGGGGAGCTGTTTTTT. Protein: CASSSLTSGKVYGELFF.